This T cell receptor (beta chain) was identified during a study of regulatory dendritic cells for organ transplantation. A word on this clone: Its cognate antigen is unknown.

Assay: immunoSEQ multiplex PCR; the TCRdb copy retains only in-frame clones and omits some. Among about 29,000 clones, about 75% were seen once, and the ten largest hold about 2%. CD4+ or CD8+ T cells were sorted as naive CD45RA+ or memory CD45RO+. Findings and limits, study-wide: Regulatory dendritic cells appeared to expand memory CD8+ clones less than mature ones. Considerable individual heterogeneity was seen in alloreactive memory CD8+ T cells.

The CDR3 is 14 amino acids. Germline V gives CDR1 SGHRS, CDR2 YFSETQ. Trimming removed 6 bases from V and 2 bases from J; junction bases left unmatched: 6. The source material was memory CD4+ T cells from blood. This sample's subset: CD45RO+ memory T cells. The receptor was derived from a human donor in good health. The chain links TRBV5-1 to TRBJ2-5; 8 bases map to TRBD2. The CDR3 loop reads CASTRRLAQETQYF. The CDR3 DNA follows: TGCGCCAGCACCAGAAGACTAGCGCAAGAGACCCAGTACTTC.